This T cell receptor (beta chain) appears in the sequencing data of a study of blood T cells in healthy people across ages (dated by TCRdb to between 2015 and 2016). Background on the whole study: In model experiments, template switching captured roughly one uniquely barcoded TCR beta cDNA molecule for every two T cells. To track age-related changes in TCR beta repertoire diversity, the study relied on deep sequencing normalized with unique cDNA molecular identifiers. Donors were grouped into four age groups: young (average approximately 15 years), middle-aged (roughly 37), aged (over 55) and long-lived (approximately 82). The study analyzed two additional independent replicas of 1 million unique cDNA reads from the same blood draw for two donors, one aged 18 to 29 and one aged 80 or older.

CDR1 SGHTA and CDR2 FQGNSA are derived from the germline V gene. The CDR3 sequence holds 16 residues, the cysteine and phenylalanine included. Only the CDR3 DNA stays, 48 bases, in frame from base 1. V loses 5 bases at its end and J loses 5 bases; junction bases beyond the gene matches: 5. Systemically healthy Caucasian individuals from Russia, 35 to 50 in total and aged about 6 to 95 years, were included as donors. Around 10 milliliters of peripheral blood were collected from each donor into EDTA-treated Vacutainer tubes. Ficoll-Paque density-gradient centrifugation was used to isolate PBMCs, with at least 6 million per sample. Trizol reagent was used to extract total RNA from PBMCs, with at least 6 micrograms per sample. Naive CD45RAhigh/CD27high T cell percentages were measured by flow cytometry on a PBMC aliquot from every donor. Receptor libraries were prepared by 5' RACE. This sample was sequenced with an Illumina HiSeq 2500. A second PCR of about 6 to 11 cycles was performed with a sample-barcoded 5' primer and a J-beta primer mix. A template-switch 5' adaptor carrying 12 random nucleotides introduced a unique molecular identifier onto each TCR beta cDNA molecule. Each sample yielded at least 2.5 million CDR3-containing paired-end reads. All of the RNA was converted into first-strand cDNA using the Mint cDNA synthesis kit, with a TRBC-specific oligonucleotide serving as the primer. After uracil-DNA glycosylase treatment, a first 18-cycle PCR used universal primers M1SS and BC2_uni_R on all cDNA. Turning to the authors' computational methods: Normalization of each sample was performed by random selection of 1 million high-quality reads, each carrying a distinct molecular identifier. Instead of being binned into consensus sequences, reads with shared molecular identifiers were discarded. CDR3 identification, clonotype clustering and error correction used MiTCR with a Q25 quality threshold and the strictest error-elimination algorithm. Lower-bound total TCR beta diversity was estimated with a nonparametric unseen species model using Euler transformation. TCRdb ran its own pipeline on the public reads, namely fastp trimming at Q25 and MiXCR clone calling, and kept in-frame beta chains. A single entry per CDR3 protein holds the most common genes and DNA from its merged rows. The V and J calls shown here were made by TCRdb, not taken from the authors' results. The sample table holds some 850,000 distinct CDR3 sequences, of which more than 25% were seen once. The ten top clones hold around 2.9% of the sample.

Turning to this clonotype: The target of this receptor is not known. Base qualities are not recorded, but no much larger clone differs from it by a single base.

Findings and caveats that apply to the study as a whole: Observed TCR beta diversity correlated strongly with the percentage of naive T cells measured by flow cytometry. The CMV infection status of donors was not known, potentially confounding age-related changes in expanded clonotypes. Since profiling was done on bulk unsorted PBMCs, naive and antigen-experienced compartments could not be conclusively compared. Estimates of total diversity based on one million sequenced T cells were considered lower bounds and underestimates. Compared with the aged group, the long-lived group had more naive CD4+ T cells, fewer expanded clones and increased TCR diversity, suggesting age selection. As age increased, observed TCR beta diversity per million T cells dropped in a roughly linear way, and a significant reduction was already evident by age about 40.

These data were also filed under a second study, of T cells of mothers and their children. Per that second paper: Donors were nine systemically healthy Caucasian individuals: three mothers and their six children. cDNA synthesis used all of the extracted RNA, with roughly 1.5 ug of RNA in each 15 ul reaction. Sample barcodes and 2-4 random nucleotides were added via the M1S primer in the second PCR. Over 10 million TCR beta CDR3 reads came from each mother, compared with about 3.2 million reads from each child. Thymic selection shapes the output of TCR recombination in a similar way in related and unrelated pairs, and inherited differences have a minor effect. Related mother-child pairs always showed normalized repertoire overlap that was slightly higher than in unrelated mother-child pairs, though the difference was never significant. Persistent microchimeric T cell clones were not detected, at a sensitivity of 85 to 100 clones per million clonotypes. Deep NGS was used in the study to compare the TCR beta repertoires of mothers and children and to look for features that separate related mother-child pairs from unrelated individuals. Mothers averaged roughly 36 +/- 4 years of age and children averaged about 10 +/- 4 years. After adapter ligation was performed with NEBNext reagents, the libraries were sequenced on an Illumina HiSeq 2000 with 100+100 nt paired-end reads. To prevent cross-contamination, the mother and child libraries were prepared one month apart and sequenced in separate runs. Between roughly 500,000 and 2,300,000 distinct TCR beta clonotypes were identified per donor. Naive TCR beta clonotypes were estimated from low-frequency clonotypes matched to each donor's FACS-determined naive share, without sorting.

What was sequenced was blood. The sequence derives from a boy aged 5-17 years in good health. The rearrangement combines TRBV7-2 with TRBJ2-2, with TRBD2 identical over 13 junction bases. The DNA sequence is TGTGCCAGCAGCCGCGGACTAGCGGGGGAAACCGGGGAGCTGTTTTTT. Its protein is CASSRGLAGETGELFF.